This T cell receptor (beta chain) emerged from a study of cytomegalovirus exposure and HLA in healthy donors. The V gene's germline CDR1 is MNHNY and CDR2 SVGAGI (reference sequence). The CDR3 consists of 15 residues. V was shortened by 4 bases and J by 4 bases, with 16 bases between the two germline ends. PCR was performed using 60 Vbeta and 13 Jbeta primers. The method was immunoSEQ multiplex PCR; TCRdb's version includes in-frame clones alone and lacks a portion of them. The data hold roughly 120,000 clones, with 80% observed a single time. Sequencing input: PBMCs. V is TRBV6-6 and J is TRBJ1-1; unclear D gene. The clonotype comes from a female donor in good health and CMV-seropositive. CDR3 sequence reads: CASSSSEGRGTEAFF. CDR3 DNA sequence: TGTGCCAGCAGTTCCAGCGAGGGCCGGGGCACTGAAGCTTTCTTT.